Each of the 11 T cell receptor beta chains below was sequenced from the same sample in a study of T-cell memory formation after mild COVID-19. A single record per CDR3 protein comes from TCRdb applying MiXCR to the 5' RACE reads. The data hold about 560,000 distinct CDR3 sequences, with about 20% observed a single time. The sample comprised PBMCs or a T cell subset sorted from them (not recorded which). These receptors originate from an adult woman who had mild COVID-19 (a few samples of this study predate the infection). Cell type and time point are not known.

In this sample, this clonotype turned up a few times. The chain recombines TRBV7-2 with TRBJ2-1; 7 bases agree with TRBD2. After removal of 7 bases from V and 7 bases from J, the junction contained 1 base not matched to a gene. The CDR3 loop spans 11 amino acids. CDR1 is SGHTA, CDR2 FQGNSA, per germline. CDR3 in amino acids: CASTGGNEQFF. The CDR3 DNA sequence: TGTGCCAGCACGGGGGGTAATGAGCAGTTCTTC.

This clonotype was detected a few times. The chain joins TRBV7-9 to TRBJ2-1; possibly TRBD2 for D (5 bases). The CDR3 is 16 amino acids. Germline V gene lookup returns CDR1 SEHNR and CDR2 FQNEAQ (reference sequence). The V gene lost 5 bases and the J gene lost 0 bases, with 14 bases spanning the gap. The CDR3 DNA sequence: TGTGCCAGCAGCAGCGCGGGTGGGAGCTCCTACAATGAGCAGTTCTTC. Translated, it gives CASSSAGGSSYNEQFF. Drawing the rest from reference TRBV7-9 and TRBJ2-1, the complete variable domain is DTGVSQNPRHKITKRGQNVTFRCDPISEHNRLYWYRQTLGQGPEFLTYFQNEAQLEKSRLLSDRFSAERPKGSFSTLEIQRTEQGDSAMYLCASSSAGGSSYNEQFFGPGTRLTVL.

This sequence joins TRBV4-2 and TRBJ2-7; 8 bases agree with TRBD1. The CDR3 runs 17 residues. From germline, CDR1 is LGHNA and CDR2 YNFKEQ. The J segment lost 4 bases and the V segment lost 0 bases, leaving 11 bases of the junction unmatched. This chain's CDR3 is CASSQDEVGQGVYEQYF. The CDR3 DNA sequence: TGTGCCAGCAGCCAAGATGAGGTAGGACAGGGAGTGTACGAGCAGTACTTC.

V is TRBV5-4 and J is TRBJ2-4; TRBD2 agrees at 12 bases. J lost 5 bases, V lost 2 bases, and 5 bases had no gene match. The CDR3 has 16 residues. In germline, CDR1 is SGHNT, CDR2 YYREEE (reference sequence). CDR3 sequence: CASSFPSGGAENIQYF. The CDR3 region has the DNA TGTGCCAGCAGCTTCCCTAGCGGGGGGGCGGAAAACATTCAGTACTTC.

This clonotype showed up just a few times. The V call is TRBV6-5, the J call TRBJ2-3, with 9 positions matching TRBD2. Germline V lookup: CDR1 MNHEY, CDR2 SVGAGI. CDR3 length: 15 residues. Germline trimming cut 2 bases from V and 4 bases from J; bases unmatched to any gene: 4. The CDR3 sequence is CASSYAGGPADTQYF. The CDR3 DNA follows: TGTGCCAGCAGTTACGCGGGAGGGCCCGCAGATACGCAGTATTTT.

Comments on this clonotype: One end of the junction varies from germline; a read error may be responsible. The chain recombines TRBV2 with TRBJ2-7, with D possibly being TRBD2 (5 bases). The CDR3 length is 16 residues. CDR1 and CDR2 from the germline V gene are SNHLY and FYNNEI. CDR3 DNA: TGTGCCAGCAGTGAAGAGCGGAGCAGGAACGACTACGGGCAGTACTTC. This codes for CASSEERSRNDYGQYF.

The V call is TRBV9, the J call TRBJ2-1; 8 bases line up with TRBD2. The trim removed 3 bases at V and 0 bases at J, leaving 5 bases unmatched. Germline CDR1 is SGDLS and CDR2 is YYNGEE. There are 16 residues in the CDR3. The CDR3 region has the DNA TGTGCCAGCAGCGCCGGGACTAGGAGCTCCTACAATGAGCAGTTCTTC. Its translation: CASSAGTRSSYNEQFF.

This clonotype was counted ten times or more. The chain uses TRBV27 and TRBJ2-1; D is ambiguous. The CDR3 has 14 amino acids. Trimming cost V 2 bases and J 4 bases, with 9 bases left between them. Looked up from germline, CDR1 is MNHEY and CDR2 is SMNVEV (reference sequence). The CDR3 is CASSLKGSYNEQFF. In DNA, the CDR3 is TGTGCCAGCAGTTTAAAGGGCTCATACAATGAGCAGTTCTTC.

The chain links TRBV7-8 to TRBJ2-7, with TRBD2 matching over 9 bases. The CDR3 has 16 residues. V was pared by 4 bases and J by 0 bases, with 7 bases of the junction left unmatched. From germline, CDR1 is SGHVS and CDR2 FQNEAQ. The CDR3 bases are TGTGCCAGCAGCTCCAAGCGGGAGGTATTCTCCTACGAGCAGTACTTC. This gives the protein CASSSKREVFSYEQYF.

CDR3 in DNA: TGTGCCAGCAGAGCCCCTAGCGGGGGGGCCCCGTCCACAGATACGCAGTATTTT. Protein: CASRAPSGGAPSTDTQYF. The chain joins TRBV2 to TRBJ2-3, with 12 bases lining up with TRBD2. The CDR3 runs 18 residues. Trimming removed 6 bases from V and 2 bases from J; junction bases left unmatched: 12. Per the germline V gene, CDR1 is SNHLY and CDR2 is FYNNEI.

J is TRBJ2-2 and V is TRBV7-8; TRBD2 matches at 7 bases. The CDR3 has 16 amino acids. V was clipped by 5 bases and J by 4 bases; unmatched bases: 10. Germline V gene lookup returns CDR1 SGHVS and CDR2 FQNEAQ. The CDR3 here is CASSHTRLARTGELFF. The CDR3, as DNA: TGTGCCAGCAGCCATACCAGACTAGCACGCACCGGGGAGCTGTTTTTT.